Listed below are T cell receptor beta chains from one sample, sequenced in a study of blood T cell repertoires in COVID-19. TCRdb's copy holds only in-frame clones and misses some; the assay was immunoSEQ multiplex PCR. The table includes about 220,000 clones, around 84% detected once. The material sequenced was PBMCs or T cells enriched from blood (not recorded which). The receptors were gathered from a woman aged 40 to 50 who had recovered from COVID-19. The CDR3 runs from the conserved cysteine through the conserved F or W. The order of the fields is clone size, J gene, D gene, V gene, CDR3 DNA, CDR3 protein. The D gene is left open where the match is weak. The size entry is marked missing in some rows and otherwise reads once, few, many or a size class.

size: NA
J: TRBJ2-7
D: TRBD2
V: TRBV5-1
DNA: TGCGCCAGCAGCTTGGCCGGGACTAGCGTCGAGCAGTACTTC
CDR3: CASSLAGTSVEQYF

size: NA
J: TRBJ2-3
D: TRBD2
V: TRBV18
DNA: TGTGCCAGCTCACCGTTAGCGGGGCCAGATACGCAGTATTTT
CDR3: CASSPLAGPDTQYF

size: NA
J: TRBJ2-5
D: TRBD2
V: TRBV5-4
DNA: TGTGCCAGCAGCTTAAGCGGGAGCAGGGAAGAGACCCAGTACTTC
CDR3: CASSLSGSREETQYF

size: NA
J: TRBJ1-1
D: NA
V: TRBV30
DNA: TGTGCCTGGAGGGGAGGGAGGGGTACTGAAGCTTTCTTT
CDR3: CAWRGGRGTEAFF

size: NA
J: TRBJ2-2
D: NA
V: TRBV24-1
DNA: TGTGCCACCAGTGATCGTACAGGGATAAACACCGGGGAGCTGTTTTTT
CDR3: CATSDRTGINTGELFF

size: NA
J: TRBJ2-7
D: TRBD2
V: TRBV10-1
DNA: TGCGCCAGCCCTCGACAGATAACTAGCGACGAGCAGTACTTC
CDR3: CASPRQITSDEQYF

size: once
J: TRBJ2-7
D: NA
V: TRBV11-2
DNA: TGTGCCAGCAGCCCCCGGGGGGAGCAGTACTTC
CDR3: CASSPRGEQYF

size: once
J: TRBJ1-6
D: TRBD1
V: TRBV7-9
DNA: TGTGCCAGCAGCTTAGATTCGGGGCAGGGGGCACGTTCACCCCTCCACTTT
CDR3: CASSLDSGQGARSPLHF

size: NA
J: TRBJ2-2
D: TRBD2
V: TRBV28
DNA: TGTGCCAGCAGCCCGGGAGGCAGGAACACCGGGGAGCTGTTTTTT
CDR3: CASSPGGRNTGELFF

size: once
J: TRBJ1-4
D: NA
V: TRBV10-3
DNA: TGTGCCATCAGTGAATTTCGCGGCGATAATGAAAAACTGTTTTTT
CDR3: CAISEFRGDNEKLFF

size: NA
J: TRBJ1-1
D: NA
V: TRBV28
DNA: TGTGCCAGCAGTCACGGACAGAGCATGAACACTGAAGCTTTCTTT
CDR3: CASSHGQSMNTEAFF

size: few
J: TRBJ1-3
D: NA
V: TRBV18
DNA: TGTGCCAGCTCACCCAGCAGGATGAACTCTGGAAACACCATATATTTT
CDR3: CASSPSRMNSGNTIYF

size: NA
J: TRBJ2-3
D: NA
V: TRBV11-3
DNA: TGTGCCAGCACCGAGCGGGCAGATACGCAGTATTTT
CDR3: CASTERADTQYF

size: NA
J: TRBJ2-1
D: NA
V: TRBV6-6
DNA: TGTGCCAGCAGTTACTCGACCAGCGGTTACAATGAGCAGTTCTTC
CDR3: CASSYSTSGYNEQFF

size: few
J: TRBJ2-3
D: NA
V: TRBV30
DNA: TGTGCCTGGAAGAGCTACGGGATTTACTTCACAGATACGCAGTATTTT
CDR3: CAWKSYGIYFTDTQYF

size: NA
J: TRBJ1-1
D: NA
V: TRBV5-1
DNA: TGCGCCAGCAGCTTGACCGGATTGGGTGGGGGGAGGAACACTGAAGCTTTCTTT
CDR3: CASSLTGLGGGRNTEAFF

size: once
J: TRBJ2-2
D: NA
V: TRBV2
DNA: TGTGCCAGCAGGAGCGGGTCGCCAACCGGGGAGCTGTTTTTT
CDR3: CASRSGSPTGELFF

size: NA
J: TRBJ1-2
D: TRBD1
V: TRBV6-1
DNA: TGTGCCAGCAGTGACGACAGGGGCGGAGGCTACACCTTC
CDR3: CASSDDRGGGYTF

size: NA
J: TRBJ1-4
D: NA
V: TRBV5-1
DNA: TGCGCCAGCAGCTGGCAGGGGACCACTAATGAAAAACTGTTTTTT
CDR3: CASSWQGTTNEKLFF

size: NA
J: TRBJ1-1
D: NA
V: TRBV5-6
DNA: TGTGCCAGCAGCTTGACGGGGAACACTGAAGCTTTCTTT
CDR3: CASSLTGNTEAFF

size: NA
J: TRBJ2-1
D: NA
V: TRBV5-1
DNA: TGCGCCAGCAGCTTGGAAAGTAGCGGAAACAATGAGCAGTTCTTC
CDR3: CASSLESSGNNEQFF

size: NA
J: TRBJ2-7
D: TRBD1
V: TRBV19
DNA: TGTGCCAGTAGTAGTGCCGGGACAGGAATCTACGAGCAGTACTTC
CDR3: CASSSAGTGIYEQYF

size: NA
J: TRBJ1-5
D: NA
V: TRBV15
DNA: TGTGCCACCAGGGCGGGATATAGCAATCAGCCCCAGCATTTT
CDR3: CATRAGYSNQPQHF

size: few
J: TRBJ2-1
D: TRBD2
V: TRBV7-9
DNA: TGTGCCAGCCGAGTCGGTGGGGTAGCGGGGCAAAATGAGCAGTTCTTC
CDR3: CASRVGGVAGQNEQFF

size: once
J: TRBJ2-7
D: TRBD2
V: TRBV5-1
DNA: TGCGCCAGCAGTTGGGGGACTAGCGGGAGCCACGAGCAGTACTTC
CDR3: CASSWGTSGSHEQYF

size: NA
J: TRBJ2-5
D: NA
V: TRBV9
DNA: TGTGCCAGCAGCGCCAGGGCCTCCGAGACCCAGTACTTC
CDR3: CASSARASETQYF

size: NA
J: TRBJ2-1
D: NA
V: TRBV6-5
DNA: TGTGCCAGCAGTCGGACTGGAACCTCCTACAATGAGCAGTTCTTC
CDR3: CASSRTGTSYNEQFF

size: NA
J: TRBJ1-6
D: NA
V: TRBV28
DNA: TGTGCCAGCACCCCCAGTTACCCCTATTCACCCCTCCACTTT
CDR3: CASTPSYPYSPLHF

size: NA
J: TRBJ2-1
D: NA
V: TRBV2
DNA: TGTGCCAGCAGTGAAACGTTCGTGACGGGTGAGCAGTTCTTC
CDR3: CASSETFVTGEQFF

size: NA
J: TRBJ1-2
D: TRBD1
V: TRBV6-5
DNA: TGTGCCAGCAGCGCCAGAGACAGGGCCTATGGCTACACCTTC
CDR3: CASSARDRAYGYTF

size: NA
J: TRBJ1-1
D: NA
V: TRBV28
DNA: TGTGCCAGCAGTTTAAGGGCCGGGAGCACTGAAGCTTTCTTT
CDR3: CASSLRAGSTEAFF

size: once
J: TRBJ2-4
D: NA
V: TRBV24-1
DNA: TGTGCCACCGGGGGCCGCGAGTACTTC
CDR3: CATGGREYF

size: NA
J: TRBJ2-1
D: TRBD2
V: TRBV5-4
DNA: TGTGCCAGCAGGAACCGGGAGGGCTACAATGAGCAGTTCTTC
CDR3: CASRNREGYNEQFF

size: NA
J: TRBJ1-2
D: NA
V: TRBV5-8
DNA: TGTGCCAGCAGCTTGTCAAGTTATCTCGAGGCCCTCTATGGCTACACCTTC
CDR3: CASSLSSYLEALYGYTF

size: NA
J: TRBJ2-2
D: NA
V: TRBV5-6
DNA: TGTGCCAGCAGCTTGGTTCTCGGGGAGCTGTTTTTT
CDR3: CASSLVLGELFF

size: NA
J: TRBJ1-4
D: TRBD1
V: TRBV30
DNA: TGTGCCTGGAGGGAGACAGGGGCGGGTAATGAAAAACTGTTTTTT
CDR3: CAWRETGAGNEKLFF

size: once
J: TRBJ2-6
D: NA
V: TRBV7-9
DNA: TGTGCCAGCTTCGGGGGTTCTGGGGCCAACGTCCTGACTTTC
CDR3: CASFGGSGANVLTF

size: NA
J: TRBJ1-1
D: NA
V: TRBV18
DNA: TGTGCCAGCTCACCCAAGGGTGACGGGGCTGAAGCTTTCTTT
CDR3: CASSPKGDGAEAFF

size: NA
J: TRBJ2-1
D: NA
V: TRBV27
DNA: TGTGCCAGCAGCCCATCCACCCTTCTAGTGGGTGAGCAGTTCTTC
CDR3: CASSPSTLLVGEQFF

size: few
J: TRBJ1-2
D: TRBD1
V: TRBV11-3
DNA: TGTGCCAGCAGCCACGGACAGGGGACTAACTATGGCTACACCTTC
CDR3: CASSHGQGTNYGYTF

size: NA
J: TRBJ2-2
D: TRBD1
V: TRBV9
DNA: TGTGCCAGCAGCGTAGTCGGACAGGGGGCCGGGGAGCTGTTTTTT
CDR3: CASSVVGQGAGELFF

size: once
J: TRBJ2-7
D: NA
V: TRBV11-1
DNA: TGTGCCAGCAGCTTACAGCGGACCGGCTCCTACGAGCAGTACTTC
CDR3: CASSLQRTGSYEQYF

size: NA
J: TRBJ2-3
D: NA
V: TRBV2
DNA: TGTGCCAGCAGTATGAGAGATACGCAGTATTTT
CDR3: CASSMRDTQYF

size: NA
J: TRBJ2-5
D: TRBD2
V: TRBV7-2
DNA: TGTGCCAGCAGCTTACTCGGCGGGAGCGGAGAGACCCAGTACTTC
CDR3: CASSLLGGSGETQYF

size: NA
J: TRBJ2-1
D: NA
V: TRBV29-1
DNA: TGCAGCGGATGGAGAATCTACGACAATGAGCAGTTCTTC
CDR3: CSGWRIYDNEQFF

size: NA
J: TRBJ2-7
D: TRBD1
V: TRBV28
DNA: TGTGCCAGCAGGGGACAGGGGGCGATCGAGCAGTACTTC
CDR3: CASRGQGAIEQYF

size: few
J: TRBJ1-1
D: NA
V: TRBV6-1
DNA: TGTGCCAGCAGTTTATCGGGGGGGGCTGAAGCTTTCTTT
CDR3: CASSLSGGAEAFF

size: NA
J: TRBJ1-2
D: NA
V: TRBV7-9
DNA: TGTGCCAGCAGCTTAGCAGGGGCAAATGGCTACACCTTC
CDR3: CASSLAGANGYTF

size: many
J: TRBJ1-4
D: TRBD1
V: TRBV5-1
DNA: TGCGCCAGCAGTAGGACAGGGGAGACCACTAATGAAAAACTGTTTTTT
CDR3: CASSRTGETTNEKLFF

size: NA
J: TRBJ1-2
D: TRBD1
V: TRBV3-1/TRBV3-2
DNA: TGTGCCAGCAGCCTGGGACAGGCTGGCTATGGCTACACCTTC
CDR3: CASSLGQAGYGYTF

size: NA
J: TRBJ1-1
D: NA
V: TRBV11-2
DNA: TGTGCCAGCAGCTTAACCCAACAGGTACCCACTGAAGCTTTCTTT
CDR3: CASSLTQQVPTEAFF

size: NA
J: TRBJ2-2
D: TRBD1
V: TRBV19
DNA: TGTGCCAGTAGTATCGACAGGGTCCGCACCGGGGAGCTGTTTTTT
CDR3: CASSIDRVRTGELFF

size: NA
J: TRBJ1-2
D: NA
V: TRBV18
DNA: TGTGCCAGCTCCCCGGGGGGGATCTATGGCTACACCTTC
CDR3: CASSPGGIYGYTF

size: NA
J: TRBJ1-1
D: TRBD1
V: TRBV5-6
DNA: TGTGCCAGCAGCGCACGGACAGGCCAGGGGACTGAAGCTTTCTTT
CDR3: CASSARTGQGTEAFF

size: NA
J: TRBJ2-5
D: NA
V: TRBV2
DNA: TGTGCCAGCGACTCGCAAGAGACCCAGTACTTC
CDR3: CASDSQETQYF

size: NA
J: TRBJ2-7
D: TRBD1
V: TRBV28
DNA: TGTGCCAGCAGTCTTCCCATCTTACCCAGGGGGCGCAGGAGCGAGCAGTACTTC
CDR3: CASSLPILPRGRRSEQYF

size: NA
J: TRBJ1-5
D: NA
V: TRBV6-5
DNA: TGTGCCAGCACTCTGGGAGGTCGGCCCCAGCATTTT
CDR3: CASTLGGRPQHF

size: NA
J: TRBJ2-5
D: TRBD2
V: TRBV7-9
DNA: TGTGCCAGCAGCTTAGGGTCACTAGCGGGAGGTCAAGAGACCCAGTACTTC
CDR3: CASSLGSLAGGQETQYF

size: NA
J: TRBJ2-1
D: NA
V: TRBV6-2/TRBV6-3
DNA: TGTGCCAGCAGTTACCAGATGTGGAGTTATTACAATGAGCAGTTCTTC
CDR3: CASSYQMWSYYNEQFF